This entry lists 25 T cell receptor beta chains sequenced from one sample in a study of cytomegalovirus exposure and HLA in healthy donors. Some clones are missing from TCRdb's copy, which holds only in-frame ones; the method was immunoSEQ multiplex PCR. Of 95,000 to 150,000 clones detected, 80% to 90% appear once; the ten largest clones hold approximately 1%. What was sequenced was PBMCs. These receptors were taken from a woman between 18 and 30 years old in good health and CMV-seronegative.

The chain joins TRBV15 to TRBJ1-4; 8 nucleotides match TRBD1. CDR1 and CDR2 from the germline V gene are LNHNV and YYDKDF (reference sequence). Trimming took 0 bases from V and 10 from J; bases not matched to a gene: 4. This CDR3 is built from 14 residues. The CDR3 spells CATSRDSGTGKLFF. In nucleotides, the CDR3 is TGTGCCACCAGCAGAGATTCTGGGACAGGAAAACTGTTTTTT.

The chain links TRBV30 to TRBJ2-3, with D unclear. CDR1 and CDR2 from the germline V gene are GTSNPN and SVGIG (reference sequence). There are 13 residues in the CDR3. The V end lost 0 bases, the J end lost 5 bases, and 9 bases lay between the germline ends. As DNA, the CDR3 is TGTGCCTGGAGTGTAGGAGAGGAAGATACGCAGTATTTT. It codes for CAWSVGEEDTQYF.

The chain joins TRBV9 to TRBJ1-5; TRBD1 might be the D (6 bases). The CDR3 is 15 residues long. The V end was cut by 5 bases, the J end by 7 bases, with 19 bases between. Germline V CDR1 and CDR2: SGDLS, YYNGEE. CDR3: CASSHGGGPDQPQHF. The CDR3 nucleotides are TGTGCCAGCAGTCATGGCGGGGGCCCAGACCAGCCCCAGCATTTT. The full variable domain, its missing parts supplied by reference TRBV9 and TRBJ1-5, is DSGVTQTPKHLITATGQRVTLRCSPRSGDLSVYWYQQSLDQGLQFLIQYYNGEERAKGNILERFSAQQFPDLHSELNLSSLELGDSALYFCASSHGGGPDQPQHFGDGTRLSIL.

The chain carries TRBV7-9 and TRBJ1-2; the D gene is possibly TRBD1 (5 bases). The V and J ends lost 1 base and 2 bases respectively, with 14 bases between them. The CDR3 loop spans 16 amino acids. CDR1 is SEHNR and CDR2 is FQNEAQ in the germline V gene (reference sequence). CDR3 residues: CASSLDSRAGNYGYTF. The DNA for the CDR3 is TGTGCCAGCAGCTTAGACTCTCGGGCAGGGAACTATGGCTACACCTTC.

This chain links TRBV6-5 with TRBJ2-1; a possible D gene is TRBD1 (5 bases). This CDR3 has 11 amino acids. The germline V and J ends were trimmed by 5 bases and 10 bases, with 9 bases remaining between them. Germline V gene lookup returns CDR1 MNHEY and CDR2 SVGAGI. The CDR3 protein is CASSTTAEQFF. For the CDR3, the DNA is TGTGCCAGCAGTACGACAGCGGAGCAGTTCTTC.

This sequence joins TRBV6-5 and TRBJ1-2; D call uncertain. Germline assignment: CDR1 MNHEY and CDR2 SVGAGI. The CDR3 runs to 14 residues. Trimming removed 0 bases from V and 3 bases from J, with 8 bases in between. DNA for the CDR3: TGTGCCAGCAGTTACTCCATGGCCGACTATGGCTACACCTTC. Its translation is CASSYSMADYGYTF.

This sequence joins TRBV5-6 and TRBJ2-1; D is uncertain. CDR3 size: 12 residues. Germline loops: CDR1 SGHDT, CDR2 YYEEEE. Between the trimmed V and J ends, which lost 0 bases and 9 bases, there was a span of 7 bases. The CDR3 DNA is TGTGCCAGCAGCTTGGGAGTTACTGAGCAGTTCTTC. This translates into CASSLGVTEQFF.

This chain joins TRBV7-7 and TRBJ2-7; weak D call: TRBD2 (6 bases). Deletions cut 5 bases from V and 3 bases from J, with 11 bases between. Germline CDR1 is SSHAT and CDR2 is FNYEAQ (reference sequence). CDR3 length: 13 residues. CDR3 in DNA: TGTGCCAGCAGCCCCGGGACTTACTACGAGCAGTACTTC. This gives the protein CASSPGTYYEQYF.

The gene calls are TRBV5-4 and TRBJ2-3; D possibly corresponds to TRBD1 (5 bases). V lost 4 bases, J lost 0 bases, and 15 bases lay in between. Per germline, CDR1 SGHNT and CDR2 YYREEE (reference sequence). This CDR3 region has 16 residues. The CDR3 DNA reads TGTGCCAGCAGCCTGGGGCCAGAACCTAGCACAGATACGCAGTATTTT. This codes for CASSLGPEPSTDTQYF. The complete variable domain, with remaining parts taken from reference TRBV5-4 and TRBJ2-3, reads ETGVTQSPTHLIKTRGQQVTLRCSSQSGHNTVSWYQQALGQGPQFIFQYYREEENGRGNFPPRFSGLQFPNYSSELNVNALELDDSALYLCASSLGPEPSTDTQYFGPGTRLTVL.

V gene TRBV28 combines with J gene TRBJ1-2; TRBD1 agrees at 9 bases. Germline V gene data show CDR1 as MDHEN and CDR2 as SYDVKM. The CDR3 has 13 residues. Trimming removed 5 bases from V and 8 bases from J; junction bases left unmatched: 6. CDR3 region: CASSRDRVEGYTF. The CDR3 DNA follows: TGTGCCAGCAGTCGGGACAGGGTGGAGGGCTACACCTTC.

The V gene is TRBV6-6, the J gene TRBJ2-3; no definite D call. Germline V CDR1 and CDR2: MNHNY, SVGAGI (reference sequence). V lost 0 bases and J 6 bases, leaving 10 bases between the germline ends. This CDR3 is built from 14 residues. CDR3 sequence: CASSYSAPSDTQYF. The CDR3 DNA follows: TGTGCCAGCAGTTACTCAGCCCCGTCGGATACGCAGTATTTT.

J is TRBJ2-1 and V is TRBV11-1; D might be TRBD2 (6 bases). CDR3 length equals 13 residues. Germline assignment: CDR1 SGHAT and CDR2 FQDESV (reference sequence). V was clipped by 5 bases and J by 6 bases, with 11 bases between them. CDR3 residues: CASSAFSGNEQFF. CDR3 nucleotides: TGTGCCAGCAGCGCGTTTAGCGGCAATGAGCAGTTCTTC. Filled out from reference TRBV11-1 and TRBJ2-1, the complete variable domain reads EAEVAQSPRYKITEKSQAVAFWCDPISGHATLYWYRQILGQGPELLVQFQDESVVDDSQLPKDRFSAERLKGVDSTLKIQPAELGDSAMYLCASSAFSGNEQFFGPGTRLTVL.

J is TRBJ2-7 and V is TRBV27; 10 positions match TRBD1. After removal of 7 bases from V and 1 base from J, the junction contained 7 bases not matched to a gene. Looked up from germline, CDR1 is MNHEY and CDR2 is SMNVEV (reference sequence). The CDR3 runs to 15 residues. The CDR3 loop is CASKSTGGPSYEQYV. The CDR3 nucleotides read TGTGCCAGCAAGTCGACAGGGGGCCCTTCCTACGAGCAGTACGTC.

This chain links TRBV5-8 with TRBJ1-2, with D uncertain. Germline CDR1 reads SGHTS; CDR2 reads YDEGEE. Trimming pared 1 base from V and 4 bases from J, leaving 20 bases between. This CDR3 has 17 amino acids. CDR3 loop: CASSLSRGPTEGYGYTF. The DNA of the CDR3 is TGTGCCAGCAGCTTGTCAAGAGGGCCTACGGAGGGCTATGGCTACACCTTC.

The chain links TRBV29-1 to TRBJ2-7; TRBD2 agrees at 8 bases. The CDR3 sequence is 12 residues long. V was clipped by 7 bases and J by 5 bases; unmatched bases: 7. The V gene's germline CDR1 is SQVTM and CDR2 ANQGSEA. CDR3 DNA sequence: TGCAGCGGTCGGGAGGGTTTCGACGAGCAGTACTTC. It specifies CSGREGFDEQYF.

The rearrangement joins TRBV28 to TRBJ1-2; a possible D gene is TRBD1 (6 bases). Germline V gene data show CDR1 as MDHEN and CDR2 as SYDVKM. The CDR3 is 14 amino acids. Trimming shortened V by 6 bases and J by 7 bases, and 18 bases separated the two germline ends. CDR3 residues: CASRLRQASGGYTF. Written as DNA, the CDR3 is TGTGCCAGCAGACTACGACAGGCCTCGGGTGGCTACACCTTC.

This chain links TRBV15 with TRBJ1-1; 8 nucleotides align to TRBD1. The CDR3 covers 16 residues. V gave up 0 bases and J gave up 5 bases; unmatched junction bases: 8. The germline V gene has CDR1 LNHNV and CDR2 YYDKDF (reference sequence). The CDR3, as DNA: TGTGCCACCAGCAGAGACTATGGGACAGGTTTAACTGAAGCTTTCTTT. Translation gives CATSRDYGTGLTEAFF.

The V and J genes are TRBV9 and TRBJ1-2, with TRBD1 matching 7 bases. V trimming: 3 bases; J trimming: 5 bases; junction bases outside the gene matches: 7. This CDR3 comprises 14 residues. Germline CDR1 reads SGDLS; CDR2 reads YYNGEE. The CDR3 loop reads CASSAPGTEYGYTF. The CDR3 bases are TGTGCCAGCAGCGCCCCCGGGACAGAATATGGCTACACCTTC.

The V call is TRBV5-3, the J call TRBJ2-7, with 7 nucleotides matching TRBD2. TRBV5-3 is identified as an open reading frame with a role that is uncertain. Trimming removed 4 bases from V and 2 bases from J; junction bases left unmatched: 9. The CDR3 is 15 residues long. The CDR3 reads CARSPPQRETYEQYF. The CDR3 nucleotides read TGTGCCAGAAGCCCCCCCCAGCGGGAAACCTACGAGCAGTACTTC.

This clone was recorded only once. The chain uses TRBV6-1 and TRBJ1-3; TRBD1 matches 7 bases. V lost 9 bases and J lost 6; bases outside the gene matches: 8. The CDR3 covers 13 residues. Germline V gives CDR1 MNHNS, CDR2 SASEGT. CDR3 coding DNA: TGTGCCAGTGTACAGGGGCTGGAAAACACCATATATTTT. This sequence encodes CASVQGLENTIYF.

Details on this clone: An end of the junction does not agree with germline; a read error may underlie this. The chain combines TRBV6-6 with TRBJ1-3, with a possible D match to TRBD1 (6 bases). CDR1 is MNHNY, CDR2 SVGAGI, per germline (reference sequence). The CDR3 is 14 residues long. The CDR3 spells CASSYGGGEGIIDF. The CDR3, as DNA: TGTGCCAGCAGTTACGGCGGGGGCGAGGGCATCATAGATTTT.

This clone has only a few counts. This chain links TRBV7-9 with TRBJ2-7; 7 nucleotides align to TRBD1. The germline gives CDR1 SEHNR, CDR2 FQNEAQ (reference sequence). The CDR3 sequence is 13 residues long. Trimming at V came to 8 bases and at J to 4 bases, leaving 8 bases not matched to a gene. Written as DNA, the CDR3 is TGTGCCAGCCGAACAGACAGGGAGTACGAGCAGTACTTC. Protein: CASRTDREYEQYF.

The chain employs TRBV9 and TRBJ2-1, with 10 bases that match TRBD2. The germline V gene encodes CDR1 SGDLS and CDR2 YYNGEE. The CDR3 covers 15 residues. The junction had 6 bases not matched to a gene; V was cut back by 0 bases and J by 9 bases. The CDR3 DNA reads as TGTGCCAGCAGCGTAGTAGCGGGAGGAACGATTGAGCAGTTCTTC. It specifies CASSVVAGGTIEQFF. The full variable domain, completed using reference TRBV9 and TRBJ2-1, is DSGVTQTPKHLITATGQRVTLRCSPRSGDLSVYWYQQSLDQGLQFLIQYYNGEERAKGNILERFSAQQFPDLHSELNLSSLELGDSALYFCASSVVAGGTIEQFFGPGTRLTVL.

The rearrangement uses TRBV5-4 and TRBJ1-2; 9 nucleotides agree with TRBD1. The CDR3 extends over 17 amino acids. CDR1 is SGHNT and CDR2 is YYREEE in the germline V gene (reference sequence). V was pared by 0 bases and J by 2 bases, with 8 bases of the junction left unmatched. This CDR3 is CASSLALQGAVNYGYTF. The CDR3 DNA is TGTGCCAGCAGCTTGGCCCTACAGGGGGCGGTAAACTATGGCTACACCTTC.

The chain has TRBV2 and TRBJ1-3, with TRBD1 matching 7 bases. CDR3 size: 15 residues. The junction had 9 bases not matched to a gene; V was cut back by 4 bases and J by 6 bases. The V gene's germline CDR1 is SNHLY and CDR2 FYNNEI. CDR3 bases: TGTGCCAGCAGTGGTACCGACAGGGCCGAAAACACCATATATTTT. Amino acid sequence: CASSGTDRAENTIYF.